This TCR beta chain was sequenced during a study of PD-1 blockade in classical Hodgkin lymphoma. The CDR3 runs to 13 residues. Between the trimmed V and J ends, which lost 5 bases and 5 bases, there was a span of 12 bases. CDR1 SGHTA and CDR2 FQGTGA come from the germline V gene. Sequencing was performed with immunoSEQ multiplex PCR; in TCRdb, only in-frame clones are kept and a portion is missing. Found here are about 41,000 clones, more than 70% of them singletons; the top ten hold about a fifth. There was relapse after autologous stem cell transplantation in every patient, and there was variation in brentuximab vedotin exposure. This clone was seen a handful of times.

Sequencing was performed on peripheral blood mononuclear cells (PBMCs), taken at baseline. The V call is TRBV7-3, the J call TRBJ1-2; D is undetermined. The TCR sequence derives from a human donor with classical Hodgkin lymphoma. CDR3 DNA: TGTGCCAGCAGCGCGACCGTGGGGTATGGCTACACCTTC. As protein: CASSATVGYGYTF.